The clone carrying this T cell receptor (beta chain) was detected a few times. Method: immunoSEQ multiplex PCR; TCRdb's copy keeps in-frame clones and lacks some. The table includes just under 65,000 clones, about 91% detected once. The data were taken from a study of PD-1 blockade in mismatch repair-deficient tumors. PCR or immunohistochemistry showed mismatch repair deficiency in every enrolled patient. The sequence was collected from an adult with mismatch repair-deficient cancer. Specimen: peripheral blood, collected 52 weeks after starting pembrolizumab.

DNA of the CDR3: TGTGCCAGCAGTACCACAGTGAACACTGAAGCTTTCTTT. The encoded protein is CASSTTVNTEAFF. The chain employs TRBV6-5 and TRBJ1-1, with no clear D. Germline-derived CDR1 and CDR2 are MNHEY and SVGAGI. The CDR3 consists of 13 residues. The V end was cut by 5 bases, the J end by 0 bases, with 7 bases between.